This T cell receptor (beta chain) was found in a study of Tregs in tolerant kidney transplant recipients. Profiled with immunoSEQ multiplex PCR; TCRdb holds only in-frame clones, not every one. The sample consists of 45,000 or so clones, more than 70% of them appearing once. Per the germline V gene, CDR1 is SGHAT and CDR2 is FQNNGV. The CDR3 contains 13 residues. V dropped 4 bases and J dropped 0; count of bases not matched to a gene: 0. Recipients received nonmyeloablative bone marrow transplants from related graft donors, with transient mixed chimerism. Details on this clone: Its antigen remains unidentified.

Whole-study results and caveats: Biological reproducibility was not directly addressed in this study. Antigen-driven expansion was suggested because donor-specific Tregs expanded more than all Tregs in tolerant patients.

The sequenced sample was CD8+ T cells from blood (PBMCs), obtained 12 months after the transplant. This receptor was obtained from a human patient who received a combined kidney and bone marrow transplant. Some T cells may be the graft donor's. V gene TRBV11-2 combines with J gene TRBJ2-7; 7 positions match TRBD1. As DNA, the CDR3 is TGTGCCAGCAGCTGGGACAGCTCCTACGAGCAGTACTTC. Its translation is CASSWDSSYEQYF.